Each of the 8 T cell receptor beta chains below was sequenced from the same sample in a study of shared clonotypes between healthy human individuals. Profiled with immunoSEQ multiplex PCR; TCRdb holds only in-frame clones, not every one. Of a few million clones listed, about 92% were seen once; the top ten hold about 0.13%. The source material was naive CD4+ T cells sorted from blood. Documented subset: CD45RA+ positively selected. The receptors here all came from a man younger than 35 in good health.

This chain uses TRBV25-1 with TRBJ2-3; 12 bases fit TRBD2. CDR1 and CDR2 (germline): MGHDK, SYGVNS. The V gene end was trimmed by 3 bases and the J gene end by 12 bases; junction bases not matched to a gene: 7. The CDR3 totals 14 residues. The chain's CDR3 is CASSEEGLAGHQYF. Here the CDR3 DNA reads TGTGCCAGCAGTGAGGAGGGACTAGCGGGCCACCAGTATTTT. Together with reference TRBV25-1 and TRBJ2-3, the CDR3 gives the full variable domain: EADIYQTPRYLVIGTGKKITLECSQTMGHDKMYWYQQDPGMELHLIHYSYGVNSTEKGDLSSESTVSRIRTEHFPLTLESARPSHTSQYLCASSEEGLAGHQYFGPGTRLTVL.

CDR3 region: CASSLLWASNQPQHF. In DNA form, the CDR3 reads TGTGCCAGCAGCTTACTCTGGGCTAGCAATCAGCCCCAGCATTTT. The rearrangement joins TRBV5-4 to TRBJ1-5; no clear D. Trimming left V 2 bases short and J 0 bases short, with 9 bases between. Germline-derived CDR1 and CDR2 are SGHNT and YYREEE (reference sequence). The CDR3 is 15 residues long.

The gene calls are TRBV21-1 and TRBJ1-5; TRBD1 was called by the table and not checked on the DNA. TRBV21-1 is shown as a pseudogene. This CDR3 comprises 17 residues. CDR3 sequence (DNA): TGTGCCAGCTGGGGAACCCCAGGGTTTTTGGGCAATCAGCCCCAGCATTTT. Encoded protein: CASWGTPGFLGNQPQHF.

The chain couples TRBV2 to TRBJ2-7, with TRBD1 identical over 9 bases. Germline V gene lookup returns CDR1 SNHLY and CDR2 FYNNEI. The CDR3 spans 15 residues. Trimming removed 7 bases from V and 2 bases from J; junction bases left unmatched: 9. This CDR3 is CASKPGTGITYEQYF. The CDR3 nucleotides read TGTGCCAGCAAACCCGGGACAGGGATCACCTACGAGCAGTACTTC. Full variable domain (outside the CDR3, taken from reference TRBV2 and TRBJ2-7): EPEVTQTPSHQVTQMGQEVILRCVPISNHLYFYWYRQILGQKVEFLVSFYNNEISEKSEIFDDQFSVERPDGSNFTLKIRSTKLEDSAMYFCASKPGTGITYEQYFGPGTRLTVT.

The chain is built from TRBV30 and TRBJ1-6; D unresolved. Trimming stripped 0 bases from V and 7 bases from J, with 10 bases between. CDR3 length: 14 amino acids. Germline-derived CDR1 and CDR2 are GTSNPN and SVGIG (reference sequence). The CDR3 region is CAWSVSRGNSPLHF. The CDR3 region has the DNA TGTGCCTGGAGTGTAAGTCGGGGAAATTCACCCCTCCACTTT.

The count of this clone is one. This chain links TRBV14 with TRBJ2-1; D possibly corresponds to TRBD1 (6 bases). Germline values: CDR1 SGHDN, CDR2 FVKESK. The CDR3 extends over 19 amino acids. Trimming took 1 base from V and 3 from J, leaving 22 bases between them. CDR3 sequence (DNA): TGTGCCAGCAGCCAAGGGATCGAAAGGGGGAGTGTACTCTACAATGAGCAGTTCTTC. It translates to CASSQGIERGSVLYNEQFF.

This chain connects TRBV5-1 to TRBJ1-4; no clear D gene. V lost 1 base and J lost 0, with 10 bases in between. There are 16 residues in the CDR3. Germline V CDR1 and CDR2: SGHRS, YFSETQ. The CDR3 DNA is TGCGCCAGCAGCTTGACTGTTTTTGCAACTAATGAAAAACTGTTTTTT. This sequence encodes CASSLTVFATNEKLFF.

The chain joins TRBV6-5 to TRBJ2-5; D is unclear. Trimming stripped 5 bases from V and 4 bases from J, with 17 bases between. The CDR3 extends over 15 amino acids. In germline, CDR1 is MNHEY, CDR2 SVGAGI. CDR3 sequence (DNA): TGTGCCAGCAGTAGACAAACGGGTATGATAGAGACCCAGTACTTC. It encodes CASSRQTGMIETQYF.